One and the same sample provided the 26 T cell receptor beta chains below, sequenced in a study of T cell repertoires in cytomegalovirus infection. No antigen has been assigned to these receptors. TCRdb passed the reads through MiXCR, listing each CDR3 protein once. The sample shows some 480,000 distinct CDR3 sequences, about 33% of them seen only once. This specimen consisted of cultured PBMCs, obtained from culture after CMV antigen stimulation. The receptors were sampled from a human donor in good health (CMV status not recorded). Some clones in this sample may be carry-over from other donors' samples.

Comment on this clonotype: A much larger clone lies one base from this, so it may be a read error. This chain joins TRBV7-2 and TRBJ1-3; TRBD1 aligns across 10 bases. CDR1 is SGHTA and CDR2 is FQGNSA in the germline V gene. The CDR3 consists of 14 residues. This CDR3 is CASSVDRGPNTTYF. CDR3 coding DNA: TGTGCCAGCAGCGTAGACAGGGGGCCGAACACCACATATTTT.

This clonotype showed up many times. This CDR3 reads CASSAKQGAMVTEAFF. Written as DNA, the CDR3 is TGTGCCAGCAGCGCAAAACAGGGGGCGATGGTCACTGAAGCTTTCTTT. The chain links TRBV7-2 to TRBJ1-1; TRBD1 matches at 9 bases. The CDR3 runs 16 residues. V shed 5 bases and J 4 bases; nucleotides not matched to a gene: 11. Per germline, CDR1 SGHTA and CDR2 FQGNSA.

This clonotype was observed at least ten times. The chain is built from TRBV12-3 or TRBV12-4 and TRBJ2-7, with D tentatively TRBD1 (6 bases). Trimming pared 5 bases from V and 4 bases from J, leaving 9 bases between. The CDR3 runs 12 residues. CDR3: CASSPTGYEQYV. The CDR3 bases are TGTGCCAGCAGTCCAACAGGGTACGAGCAGTACGTC.

Of note for this clonotype: It is likely a read error, because the conserved phenylalanine at the end of the CDR3 is missing. Because the CDR3's place on the DNA is in doubt, the DNA is left out and the CDR3 is given as listed by TCRdb. The rearrangement joins TRBV6-2 or TRBV6-3 to TRBJ1-1. Germline lookup yields CDR1 MNHEY and CDR2 SVGEGT. The CDR3 length is 13 residues, termini included. CDR3 amino acids: CASSYVIGTEACY.

V is TRBV27 and J is TRBJ2-7, with 7 bases lining up with TRBD2. The CDR3 sequence is 13 residues long. The germline V gene has CDR1 MNHEY and CDR2 SMNVEV (reference sequence). V shed 6 bases and J 6 bases; nucleotides not matched to a gene: 8. CDR3 protein: CASSHRDYGEQYV. CDR3 nucleotide sequence: TGTGCCAGCAGCCACCGGGACTACGGCGAGCAGTACGTC.

This clonotype showed up many times. CDR3 in amino acids: CASSSTAKNIQYF. The CDR3 bases are TGTGCCAGCAGCTCCACAGCGAAAAACATTCAGTACTTC. The V gene is TRBV7-2, the J gene TRBJ2-4; D is unresolved. Trimming stripped 4 bases from V and 4 bases from J, with 8 bases between. The CDR3 extends over 13 amino acids. Germline V gives CDR1 SGHTA, CDR2 FQGNSA.

The rearrangement links TRBV10-3 to TRBJ2-7; the D gene is possibly TRBD1 (6 bases). Trimming took off 2 bases at V and 6 bases at J, with 11 bases between the two ends. CDR3 length equals 13 residues. Germline lookup yields CDR1 ENHRY and CDR2 SYGVKD. CDR3 region: CAISENRDSEQYF. The CDR3 bases are TGTGCCATCAGTGAGAACAGGGATAGCGAGCAGTACTTC.

The rearrangement uses TRBV7-7 and TRBJ2-7; 9 bases are a match to TRBD1. CDR3 length: 13 residues. Looked up from germline, CDR1 is SSHAT and CDR2 is FNYEAQ (reference sequence). The CDR3 DNA sequence: TGTGCTAGCAGCAACCGGACAGGGGTAGTGCAGTACGTC. Translation: CASSNRTGVVQYV.

V usage is TRBV28 and J usage is TRBJ2-4; possible D gene TRBD2, 7 bases. The ends were cut back, 2 bases at V and 1 base at J, with 12 bases in the middle. The CDR3 runs to 16 residues. Germline assignment: CDR1 MDHEN and CDR2 SYDVKM. CDR3 nucleotide sequence: TGTGCCAGCAGTTTAAAACGGGGGGCCGCCAAAAACATTCAGTACTTC. Residues: CASSLKRGAAKNIQYF.

The gene calls are TRBV6-1 and TRBJ2-4; TRBD2 is a possible D gene (5 bases). The CDR3 covers 13 residues. Per germline, CDR1 MNHNS and CDR2 SASEGT. The germline V and J ends were trimmed by 1 base and 9 bases, with 10 bases remaining between them. CDR3 in amino acids: CASSEVRDGIQYF. DNA of the CDR3: TGTGCCAGCAGTGAAGTGAGGGATGGCATTCAGTACTTC.

This clonotype was observed a handful of times. The rearrangement uses TRBV3-1 and TRBJ2-5, with D tentatively TRBD2 (6 bases). Trimming removed 3 bases at V and 4 bases at J, with 12 bases between. The CDR3 runs to 14 residues. The germline V gene encodes CDR1 LGHDT and CDR2 YNNKEL (reference sequence). In nucleotides, the CDR3 is TGTGCCAGCAGCCAGGCCGGGGGTGGAGAGACCCAGTACTTC. This encodes CASSQAGGGETQYF.

This clonotype has only a few counts. The chain links TRBV24-1 to TRBJ2-1, with a tentative D call TRBD2 (7 bases). V lost 3 bases and J lost 7, with 24 bases in between. The CDR3 is 18 residues long. Per germline, CDR1 KGHDR and CDR2 SFDVKD. The CDR3 nucleotides are TGTGCCACCAGTGATATGGGCCGGAGTGCTAGCGGACAGAATGAGCAGTTCTTC. It specifies CATSDMGRSASGQNEQFF.

In this sample, this clonotype turned up a few times. CDR3 region: CASTGGRIGEQYV. The CDR3 DNA reads TGTGCCAGCACTGGCGGGAGGATCGGAGAGCAGTACGTC. The chain combines TRBV6-5 with TRBJ2-7, with TRBD2 identical over 8 bases. The V gene end was trimmed by 7 bases and the J gene end by 7 bases; junction bases not matched to a gene: 9. This CDR3 spans 13 amino acids. Looked up from germline, CDR1 is MNHEY and CDR2 is SVGAGI.

The J gene is TRBJ2-2, the V gene TRBV27, with 9 bases that match TRBD2. V lost 5 bases, J lost 3 bases, and 16 bases stayed unmatched. CDR1 and CDR2 from the germline V gene are MNHEY and SMNVEV (reference sequence). The CDR3 covers 19 residues. CDR3 nucleotides: TGTGCCAGCAGTCCCCGGTGGGGGTTAGCGGGAGCAGACACCGGGGAGCTGTTTTTT. Encoded protein: CASSPRWGLAGADTGELFF.

This clonotype was counted at least ten times. The chain joins TRBV12-3 or TRBV12-4 to TRBJ1-1; D is possibly TRBD1 (5 bases). The CDR3 spans 15 residues. The V end lost 3 bases, the J end lost 0 bases, and 11 bases lay between the germline ends. The CDR3 region is CASSFGGGLNTEAFF. The CDR3 DNA follows: TGTGCCAGCAGTTTTGGGGGAGGGTTGAACACTGAAGCTTTCTTT.

The rearrangement links TRBV4-3 to TRBJ1-2, with 7 bases identical to TRBD1. The V and J ends lost 3 bases and 4 bases, in that order; junction bases with no gene match: 11. This CDR3 spans 16 amino acids. The germline V gene has CDR1 LGHNA and CDR2 YSLEER. This chain's CDR3 is CASSQARGSSSYGYTF. In DNA form, the CDR3 reads TGCGCCAGCAGCCAGGCCAGGGGGTCTAGTAGCTATGGCTACACCTTC.

The chain is built from TRBV27 and TRBJ1-1; possibly TRBD1 for D (6 bases). The CDR3 extends over 15 amino acids. Trimming took 5 bases from V and 6 from J, leaving 19 bases between them. CDR1 is MNHEY, CDR2 SMNVEV, per germline (reference sequence). CDR3 DNA: TGTGCCAGCAGTGCCGAGACAGGAGGAGTACCTGAAGCTTTCTTT. Translated, it gives CASSAETGGVPEAFF.

The chain recombines TRBV20-1 with TRBJ1-5; 8 bases align to TRBD1. The CDR3 runs 14 residues. Germline V gene data show CDR1 as DFQATT and CDR2 as SNEGSKA (reference sequence). Trimming cost V 6 bases and J 6 bases; bases outside gene matches: 10. The CDR3 is CSAHGQGGGQPQHF. DNA for the CDR3: TGCAGTGCCCACGGACAGGGCGGCGGTCAGCCCCAGCATTTT.

This clonotype has at least ten counts. The chain has TRBV7-2 and TRBJ1-6; D is uncertain. V lost 5 bases to trimming and J lost 12 bases, with 11 bases between them. Germline CDR1 reads SGHTA; CDR2 reads FQGNSA. The CDR3 contains 12 residues. CDR3 sequence reads: CASSVGPQPLHF. The CDR3 DNA reads as TGTGCCAGCAGCGTCGGGCCTCAACCCCTCCACTTT.

The V call is TRBV12-3 or TRBV12-4, the J call TRBJ2-7; D might be TRBD1 (6 bases). The CDR3 contains 14 residues. V dropped 5 bases and J dropped 2 bases, with 13 bases sitting between them. The CDR3 protein is CASSQQGTTYEQYF. The CDR3 DNA is TGTGCCAGCAGTCAACAGGGAACCACCTACGAGCAGTACTTC.

This clonotype was seen a handful of times. J is TRBJ2-1 and V is TRBV25-1, with 10 bases fitting TRBD2. This CDR3 is built from 15 residues. The ends lost 2 bases at V and 9 bases at J; junction bases unmatched: 7. Germline CDR1 is MGHDK and CDR2 is SYGVNS. Written as DNA, the CDR3 is TGTGCCAGCAGTGAAAGAAGCGGGAGGGCCGGTGAGCAGTTCTTC. It encodes CASSERSGRAGEQFF.

This chain connects TRBV20-1 to TRBJ1-2; 8 nucleotides match TRBD1. Trimming cost V 1 base and J 2 bases; bases outside gene matches: 9. The CDR3 consists of 16 residues. Germline CDR1 reads DFQATT; CDR2 reads SNEGSKA (reference sequence). The CDR3 spells CSARARDRRTNYGYTF. The CDR3, as DNA: TGCAGTGCTAGAGCTCGGGACAGGAGAACCAACTATGGCTACACCTTC.

This clonotype occurred a few times. The chain carries TRBV30 and TRBJ1-1; D call uncertain. The CDR3 length is 11 residues. V lost 2 bases to trimming and J lost 8 bases, with 9 bases between them. The germline gives CDR1 GTSNPN, CDR2 SVGIG (reference sequence). As DNA, the CDR3 is TGTGCCTGGAGTACCCCCGGCGAAGCTTTCTTT. Amino acids: CAWSTPGEAFF.

Details on this clonotype: The junction differs from germline at one of its ends, possibly a read error. The rearrangement joins TRBV6-1 to TRBJ2-1, with D possibly called TRBD1 or TRBD2 (5 bases each). CDR1 and CDR2 from the germline V gene are MNHNS and SASEGT. The CDR3 contains 11 residues. The CDR3, as DNA: TGTGCCAGCAGTGCCTCCGGGACCGCCTTGTTC. Translating it yields CASSASGTALF.

This clonotype turned up a few times. The rearrangement joins TRBV7-9 to TRBJ1-3; D not certain. From germline, CDR1 is SEHNR and CDR2 FQNEAQ (reference sequence). There are 13 residues in the CDR3. Trimming removed 1 base at V and 5 bases at J, with 6 bases between. CDR3: CASSLVARNTIYF. The CDR3 region has the DNA TGTGCCAGCAGCTTAGTCGCCAGAAACACCATATATTTT. The variable domain in full, completed from reference TRBV7-9 and TRBJ1-3, reads DTGVSQNPRHKITKRGQNVTFRCDPISEHNRLYWYRQTLGQGPEFLTYFQNEAQLEKSRLLSDRFSAERPKGSFSTLEIQRTEQGDSAMYLCASSLVARNTIYFGEGSWLTVV.

This chain links TRBV6-5 with TRBJ2-5; perhaps TRBD1 as D (5 bases). This CDR3 is 15 amino acids long. V shed 5 bases and J shed 5 bases, with 18 bases lying between them. Germline V CDR1 and CDR2: MNHEY, SVGAGI. The CDR3 loop reads CASSLHRLIGETQYF. DNA for the CDR3: TGTGCCAGCAGTCTCCACAGGCTCATCGGGGAGACCCAGTACTTC.